One sample yielded the 4 T cell receptor beta chains listed below, sequenced in a study of radiation and T cells in renal cell carcinoma. Clones were read by immunoSEQ multiplex PCR, and TCRdb kept only the in-frame ones, dropping some. The table includes 150,000 or so clones, more than 70% detected once. As to time point: baseline pretreatment blood. Stated treatment: 15 Gy SBRT to primary tumor, nephrectomy 4 weeks later. Material: blood, obtained from a patient whose treatment included radiotherapy and nephrectomy. The receptors derive from a woman in her fifties or sixties with renal cell carcinoma.

The gene calls are TRBV5-4 and TRBJ2-5, with 9 nucleotides matching TRBD2. The CDR3 runs to 15 residues. Trimming at V came to 1 base and at J to 5 bases, leaving 6 bases not matched to a gene. Germline loops: CDR1 SGHNT, CDR2 YYREEE (reference sequence). CDR3 in DNA: TGTGCCAGCAGCTTGATGGCGGGGGGGCGGGAGACCCAGTACTTC. It yields the protein CASSLMAGGRETQYF.

The sample holds a few counts of this clone. The V gene is TRBV6-6, the J gene TRBJ2-7; unclear D gene. The ends were cut back, 1 base at V and 6 bases at J, with 10 bases in the middle. The CDR3 spans 13 residues. Germline lookup yields CDR1 MNHNY and CDR2 SVGAGI (reference sequence). CDR3 region: CASSYLSWAEQYF. The DNA of the CDR3 is TGTGCCAGCAGTTACTTATCCTGGGCCGAGCAGTACTTC.

This clone was recorded many times. The rearrangement joins TRBV19 to TRBJ2-1; the D gene is possibly TRBD1 (6 bases). Trimming removed 3 bases from V and 4 bases from J, with 10 bases in between. The CDR3 consists of 14 residues. Per the germline V gene, CDR1 is LNHDA and CDR2 is SQIVND (reference sequence). As DNA, the CDR3 is TGTGCCAGTAGTATTAGACAGGTATACAATGAGCAGTTCTTC. It yields the protein CASSIRQVYNEQFF.

This rearrangement joins TRBV5-1 to TRBJ2-7; no firm D call. Germline V gene data show CDR1 as SGHRS and CDR2 as YFSETQ. CDR3 size: 16 residues. V lost 4 bases, J lost 4 bases, and 21 bases lay in between. In DNA form, the CDR3 reads TGCGCCAGCAGCAGGCTTATGGAGCACCTGGCGTACGAGCAGTACTTC. Translating it yields CASSRLMEHLAYEQYF.